The clone carrying this TCR beta chain has at least ten counts. What it binds is not known. These data belong to a study of Graves' ophthalmopathy and Graves' hyperthyroidism. Study-level points and caveats: Blood contained most expanded thyroid clonotypes exceeding 0.001 frequency.

Amplifying from RNA transcripts, the study obtained TCR beta CDR3 regions. RT-PCR was first run with HTBI primers, then multiplex PCR in a second round. TCRdb fed the multiplex PCR reads into MiXCR, producing one record per CDR3 protein. The table lists under 350,000 distinct CDR3 sequences, 17% of them singletons. The sample consisted of peripheral blood. The receptor was isolated from an adult man with Graves' ophthalmopathy.

The CDR3 nucleotides read TGCAGCGTTGAGGCTAGGGTCAACGAGCAGTACTTC. Translated, it gives CSVEARVNEQYF. The genes are TRBV29-1 and TRBJ2-7; D gene uncertain. The CDR3 has 12 residues. Looked up from germline, CDR1 is SQVTM and CDR2 is ANQGSEA. With 3 bases removed from V and 5 bases from J, the gap between germline ends came to 11 bases.